This T cell receptor (beta chain) stems from a study of blood T cell repertoires in COVID-19. Measured with immunoSEQ multiplex PCR; TCRdb has only the in-frame clones, and not every one. The sample includes about 66,000 clones, approximately 91% of them seen just once. Germline V CDR1 and CDR2: SGDLS, YYNGEE. V was trimmed by 0 bases and J by 0 bases, leaving 7 bases between them. The CDR3 has 15 residues. This sequence originates from a man between 65 and 85 years old with acute or convalescent COVID-19. The chain combines TRBV9 with TRBJ1-5, with unresolved D. The sample comprised peripheral blood. CDR3 residues: CASSVGVNSNQPQHF. CDR3 sequence (DNA): TGTGCCAGCAGCGTAGGAGTGAATAGCAATCAGCCCCAGCATTTT.